The sequence of this T cell receptor beta chain was determined in a study of blood T cell repertoires in COVID-19. Overall study context: The United States, Italy and Spain supplied acute and convalescent COVID-19 samples. T cells, B-cell-depleted T cells, or PBMCs supplied cDNA or gDNA.

From germline, CDR1 is LGHDT and CDR2 YNNKEL (reference sequence). The CDR3 runs 13 residues. V gave up 4 bases and J gave up 0 bases, with 6 bases separating them. This clone was observed a few times. In the original analysis: Amplification with reference gene primers provided the estimates of nucleated cell counts. Measured with immunoSEQ multiplex PCR; TCRdb has only the in-frame clones, and not every one. Clone size and the V and J calls come from that table; the DNA yielded D and trimming. In the table there are some 87,000 clones, around 88% of which are singletons. The source of this sequence is a man older than 75 with active or convalescent COVID-19. Sequencing used peripheral blood. V gene TRBV3-1 (or the pseudogene TRBV3-2) combines with J gene TRBJ1-2; no reliable D call. The CDR3 region has the DNA TGTGCCAGCAGCCCCGGGACTAACTATGGCTACACCTTC. This sequence encodes CASSPGTNYGYTF.